The 24 T cell receptor beta chains given below trace back to one sample, sequenced in a study of T cell responses to AZD1222 COVID-19 vaccine. Sequenced by immunoSEQ multiplex PCR; TCRdb stores in-frame clones only, minus some. The sample contains about 67,000 clones, roughly 80% of which appear only once. Sequences were derived from peripheral blood, sampled on day 0 of AZD1222 vaccination. These receptors came from an adult in good health.

The gene calls are TRBV18 and TRBJ2-7; 7 bases line up with TRBD2. The CDR3 has 15 amino acids. V lost 2 bases, J lost 3 bases, and 7 bases stayed unmatched. Germline V gene data show CDR1 as KGHSH and CDR2 as LQKENI. The DNA of the CDR3 is TGTGCCAGCTCACCAGGGGCGGGAGATCTCTACGAGCAGTACTTC. Translated: CASSPGAGDLYEQYF.

The CDR3 region is CASSPRHPGQSNQPQHF. Here the CDR3 DNA reads TGTGCCAGCTCACCCCGACACCCGGGACAGAGCAATCAGCCCCAGCATTTT. The chain recombines TRBV18 with TRBJ1-5, with 7 bases matching TRBD1. J was trimmed by 1 base and V by 3 bases; bases with no gene match: 9. Germline-derived CDR1 and CDR2 are KGHSH and LQKENI. The CDR3 has 17 amino acids. Together with reference TRBV18 and TRBJ1-5, the CDR3 gives the full variable domain: NAGVMQNPRHLVRRRGQEARLRCSPMKGHSHVYWYRQLPEEGLKFMVYLQKENIIDESGMPKERFSAEFPKEGPSILRIQQVVRGDSAAYFCASSPRHPGQSNQPQHFGDGTRLSIL.

In DNA form, the CDR3 reads TGTGCCACCAGCAGGGGCCGGGACATCTCCTACGAGCAGTACTTC. It is translated as CATSRGRDISYEQYF. The chain uses TRBV15 and TRBJ2-7, with D perhaps matching TRBD1 (6 bases). This CDR3 region has 15 residues. The germline V gene has CDR1 LNHNV and CDR2 YYDKDF (reference sequence). V was pared by 3 bases and J by 0 bases, with 12 bases between.

The chain uses TRBV9 and TRBJ2-3; the D gene is possibly TRBD2 (5 bases). Trimming left V 0 bases short and J 2 bases short, with 13 bases between. The germline V gene encodes CDR1 SGDLS and CDR2 YYNGEE. CDR3 length equals 16 residues. As DNA, the CDR3 is TGTGCCAGCAGCGTAGCAGGACTCCAACACACAGATACGCAGTATTTT. Protein: CASSVAGLQHTDTQYF.

The chain has TRBV6-5 and TRBJ1-1, with D perhaps matching TRBD1 (5 bases). The germline V gene encodes CDR1 MNHEY and CDR2 SVGAGI. The CDR3 has 13 amino acids. V was pared by 5 bases and J by 2 bases, with 9 bases between. CDR3 coding DNA: TGTGCCAGCAGTCAGACAGTTAACACTGAAGCTTTCTTT. Its translation: CASSQTVNTEAFF.

This chain connects TRBV30 to TRBJ2-3; D unresolved. This CDR3 has 13 amino acids. Germline V gives CDR1 GTSNPN, CDR2 SVGIG (reference sequence). The V end was cut by 2 bases, the J end by 2 bases, with 8 bases between. CDR3 coding DNA: TGTGCCTGGAGTTTAGAGATCACAGATACGCAGTATTTT. It encodes CAWSLEITDTQYF.

The chain links TRBV28 to TRBJ2-1; TRBD2 matches 11 bases. CDR1 and CDR2 (germline): MDHEN, SYDVKM. V dropped 5 bases and J dropped 5; count of bases not matched to a gene: 2. The CDR3 totals 14 residues. The DNA for the CDR3 is TGTGCCAGCAGTACTAGCGGGGGAAACAATGAGCAGTTCTTC. Encoded protein: CASSTSGGNNEQFF.

This clone was recorded once. The V and J genes are TRBV7-3 and TRBJ2-1; D ambiguous. The CDR3 runs to 13 residues. Germline V lookup: CDR1 SGHTA, CDR2 FQGTGA. V was pared by 2 bases and J by 6 bases, with 8 bases between. CDR3 DNA: TGTGCCAGCAGCTTAGGCTCATCCAATGAGCAGTTCTTC. Its protein product is CASSLGSSNEQFF.

This chain uses TRBV7-3 with TRBJ2-2; D is ambiguous. Germline V gene lookup returns CDR1 SGHTA and CDR2 FQGTGA. V lost 4 bases, J lost 1 base, and 4 bases lay in between. This CDR3 has 13 residues. CDR3 coding DNA: TGTGCCAGCAGCTCGAGGAACACCGGGGAGCTGTTTTTT. Translating it yields CASSSRNTGELFF. The whole variable domain, remainder taken from reference TRBV7-3 and TRBJ2-2, is GAGVSQTPSNKVTEKGKYVELRCDPISGHTALYWYRQSLGQGPEFLIYFQGTGAADDSGLPNDRFFAVRPEGSVSTLKIQRTERGDSAVYLCASSSRNTGELFFGEGSRLTVL.

This chain uses TRBV11-3 with TRBJ2-2, with 7 nucleotides matching TRBD1. Trimming removed 6 bases from V and 2 bases from J; junction bases left unmatched: 9. The germline V gene encodes CDR1 SGHNT and CDR2 YENEEA. CDR3 length: 16 amino acids. The CDR3 region is CASRSPGQHNTGELFF. CDR3 sequence (DNA): TGTGCCAGCAGGTCCCCGGGACAGCATAACACCGGGGAGCTGTTTTTT.

The CDR3 DNA follows: TGTGCCAGCAGCGAGACAGCCTGGGATGAAAAACTGTTTTTT. Amino acid sequence: CASSETAWDEKLFF. This sequence joins TRBV5-5 and TRBJ1-4; perhaps TRBD1 as D (5 bases). V was pared by 4 bases and J by 6 bases, with 13 bases between. This CDR3 is 14 amino acids long. Germline values: CDR1 SGHKS, CDR2 YYEKEE (reference sequence).

This sequence joins TRBV4-2 and TRBJ1-5; possible D gene TRBD1, 6 bases. Germline lookup yields CDR1 LGHNA and CDR2 YNFKEQ. Trimming stripped 4 bases from V and 0 bases from J, with 10 bases between. This CDR3 is 15 amino acids long. DNA of the CDR3: TGTGCCAGCAGCCCAGGACAGCATAGCAATCAGCCCCAGCATTTT. Amino acids: CASSPGQHSNQPQHF.

This chain uses TRBV6-5 with TRBJ2-1; perhaps D is TRBD1 or TRBD2 (5 bases each). The CDR3 consists of 15 residues. Between the trimmed V and J ends, which lost 6 bases and 8 bases, there was a span of 20 bases. Germline CDR1 reads MNHEY; CDR2 reads SVGAGI. The CDR3 region is CASRPWDPASDEQFF. CDR3 bases: TGTGCCAGCAGACCATGGGACCCCGCGTCTGATGAGCAGTTCTTC.

The genes are TRBV18 and TRBJ2-7; D call uncertain. Germline CDR1 KGHSH, CDR2 LQKENI. Trimming removed 2 bases from V and 3 bases from J, with 8 bases in between. The CDR3 is made up of 13 amino acids. Here the CDR3 reads CASSPGSNYEQYF. CDR3 bases: TGTGCCAGCTCACCAGGCAGTAACTACGAGCAGTACTTC.

The V and J genes are TRBV28 and TRBJ1-3; TRBD1 is a possible D gene (5 bases). Germline V gives CDR1 MDHEN, CDR2 SYDVKM. The CDR3 is made up of 15 amino acids. The V end lost 7 bases, the J end lost 0 bases, and 13 bases lay between the germline ends. CDR3 loop: CASIPDSHSGNTIYF. The CDR3 nucleotides are TGTGCCAGCATTCCAGACAGTCACTCTGGAAACACCATATATTTT.

This clone occurred once. The chain uses TRBV2 and TRBJ1-2, with D possibly matching TRBD1 (6 bases). This CDR3 has 13 residues. The germline V gene encodes CDR1 SNHLY and CDR2 FYNNEI. Trimming removed 4 bases from V and 8 bases from J, with 14 bases in between. Here the CDR3 DNA reads TGTGCCAGCAGTGCAGGGCAGGGGTACGGCTACACCTTC. This gives the protein CASSAGQGYGYTF.

The chain joins TRBV29-1 to TRBJ2-1; no definite D call. CDR3 length equals 14 residues. With 2 bases removed from V and 3 bases from J, the gap between germline ends came to 11 bases. Per the germline V gene, CDR1 is SQVTM and CDR2 is ANQGSEA. This chain's CDR3 is CSVEPRDFYNEQFF. CDR3 bases: TGCAGCGTTGAACCTCGCGACTTCTACAATGAGCAGTTCTTC.

The J gene is TRBJ2-5, the V gene TRBV27; D might be TRBD2 (5 bases). This CDR3 has 14 amino acids. Germline lookup yields CDR1 MNHEY and CDR2 SMNVEV (reference sequence). Trimming took 6 bases from V and 5 from J, leaving 16 bases between them. DNA for the CDR3: TGTGCCAGCAGCCCCATGGGCCGAGGGGAGACCCAGTACTTC. Amino acid sequence: CASSPMGRGETQYF.

V usage is TRBV21-1 and J usage is TRBJ2-5; the D call of TRBD2 is as the table states it, not checked on the DNA. TRBV21-1 is classified as a pseudogene. The CDR3 is 19 amino acids. The CDR3 protein is CASSKALGRVRLAGETQYF. CDR3 in DNA: TGTGCCAGCAGCAAAGCGTTGGGCAGGGTGCGACTAGCTGGAGAGACCCAGTACTTC.

In DNA form, the CDR3 reads TGTGCCAGCAGTCCCCTGGCGGGGGGGAACACTGAAGCTTTCTTT. Translation: CASSPLAGGNTEAFF. The chain carries TRBV6-2 or TRBV6-3 and TRBJ1-1; tentative D call: TRBD1 (5 bases). CDR3 length: 15 amino acids. CDR1 MNHEY and CDR2 SVGEGT come from the germline V gene. V lost 5 bases and J lost 1, with 14 bases in between.

V gene TRBV7-9 combines with J gene TRBJ1-4, with D hard to call. The CDR3 contains 14 residues. Germline-derived CDR1 and CDR2 are SEHNR and FQNEAQ (reference sequence). V shed 0 bases and J shed 4 bases, with 6 bases lying between them. This CDR3 is CASSLATDNEKLFF. The CDR3 DNA follows: TGTGCCAGCAGCTTAGCAACAGATAATGAAAAACTGTTTTTT.

The chain has TRBV28 and TRBJ1-3; the D is unclear. Trimming stripped 6 bases from V and 3 bases from J, with 21 bases between. CDR1 MDHEN and CDR2 SYDVKM come from the germline V gene. The CDR3 has 17 amino acids. The CDR3 here is CASRRDVKGSSGNTIYF. CDR3 in DNA: TGTGCCAGCAGGCGAGACGTTAAAGGGAGCAGTGGAAACACCATATATTTT.

The V call is TRBV7-9, the J call TRBJ2-1; TRBD1 or TRBD2 may be the D gene (5 bases each). The CDR3 length is 15 residues. With 5 bases removed from V and 0 bases from J, the gap between germline ends came to 11 bases. Germline V gives CDR1 SEHNR, CDR2 FQNEAQ (reference sequence). CDR3 bases: TGTGCCAGCAGCGGGACCAGCGGCTCCTACAATGAGCAGTTCTTC. It translates to CASSGTSGSYNEQFF.

The chain joins TRBV4-1 to TRBJ1-3, with D tentatively TRBD1 (6 bases). Germline V CDR1 and CDR2: MGHRA, YSYEKL. V was pared by 0 bases and J by 4 bases, with 10 bases between. This CDR3 is 15 amino acids long. The CDR3 bases are TGCGCCAGCAGCCAAGAGGGACAACACGGAAACACCATATATTTT. Translation gives CASSQEGQHGNTIYF.